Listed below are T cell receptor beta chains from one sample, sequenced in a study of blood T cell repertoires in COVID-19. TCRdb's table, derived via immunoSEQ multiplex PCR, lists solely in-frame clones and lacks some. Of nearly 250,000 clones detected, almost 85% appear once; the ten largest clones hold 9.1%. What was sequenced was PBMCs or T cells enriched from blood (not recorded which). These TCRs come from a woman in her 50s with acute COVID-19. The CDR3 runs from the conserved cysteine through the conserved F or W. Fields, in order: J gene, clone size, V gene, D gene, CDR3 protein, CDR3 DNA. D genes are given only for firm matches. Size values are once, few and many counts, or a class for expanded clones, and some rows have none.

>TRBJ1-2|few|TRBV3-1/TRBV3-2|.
CASSRNRVRVNYGYTF
TGTGCCAGCAGCCGGAACAGGGTGCGGGTAAACTATGGCTACACCTTC
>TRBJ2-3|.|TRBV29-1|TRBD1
CSVGGRTGGTDTQYF
TGCAGCGTTGGGGGCCGGACAGGGGGCACAGATACGCAGTATTTT
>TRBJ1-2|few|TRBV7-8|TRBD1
CASRADRGYGYTF
TGTGCCAGCAGAGCCGACAGGGGGTATGGCTACACCTTC
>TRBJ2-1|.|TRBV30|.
CAWSVLAGVGGEQFF
TGTGCCTGGAGTGTACTGGCAGGGGTGGGTGGTGAGCAGTTCTTC
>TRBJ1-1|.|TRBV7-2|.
CASSLIAPRTAQNTEAFF
TGTGCCAGCAGCTTAATAGCCCCCCGGACAGCTCAGAACACTGAAGCTTTCTTT
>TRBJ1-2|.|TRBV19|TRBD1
CAGTGGNYGYTF
TGCGCCGGGACAGGGGGCAACTATGGCTACACCTTC
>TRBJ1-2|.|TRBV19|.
CASNPTENYGYTF
TGTGCCAGTAACCCCACAGAAAACTATGGCTACACCTTC
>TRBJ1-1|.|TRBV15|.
CATSRDNWLNTEAFF
TGTGCCACCAGCAGAGATAATTGGCTGAACACTGAAGCTTTCTTT
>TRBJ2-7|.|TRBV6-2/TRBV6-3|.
CASSYSQNRYEQYF
TGTGCCAGCAGTTACTCGCAGAACCGCTACGAGCAGTACTTC
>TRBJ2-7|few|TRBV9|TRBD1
CASSVSPGTGSGEQYF
TGTGCCAGCAGCGTAAGTCCAGGGACAGGGTCGGGCGAGCAGTACTTC
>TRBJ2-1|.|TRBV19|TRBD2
CASSIAGGNNEQFF
TGTGCCAGTAGTATAGCGGGGGGGAACAATGAGCAGTTCTTC
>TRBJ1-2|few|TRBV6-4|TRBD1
CASSAPATDRGQDYGYTF
TGTGCCAGCAGCGCCCCAGCCACCGACAGGGGGCAAGACTATGGCTACACCTTC
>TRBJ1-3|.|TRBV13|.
CASSLGLGSSGNTIYF
TGTGCCAGCAGCTTAGGCCTTGGGAGCTCTGGAAACACCATATATTTT
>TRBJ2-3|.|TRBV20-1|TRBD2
CSASMTSGTDTQYF
TGCAGTGCTAGTATGACTAGCGGCACAGATACGCAGTATTTT
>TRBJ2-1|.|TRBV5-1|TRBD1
CASSFETGVTEQFF
TGCGCCAGCAGCTTCGAGACAGGGGTAACCGAGCAGTTCTTC
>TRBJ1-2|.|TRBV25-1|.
CASSEPANYGYTF
TGTGCCAGCAGTGAACCAGCTAACTATGGCTACACCTTC
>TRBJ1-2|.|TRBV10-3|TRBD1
CAISELRGRDRVIGGYTF
TGTGCCATCAGTGAGTTACGTGGCCGGGACAGGGTAATTGGTGGCTACACCTTC
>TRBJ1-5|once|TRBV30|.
CAWSQGSSNQPQHF
TGTGCCTGGAGCCAGGGTTCGAGCAATCAGCCCCAGCATTTT
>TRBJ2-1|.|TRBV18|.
CASSPSATGNNEQFF
TGTGCCAGCTCACCGTCCGCCACAGGGAACAATGAGCAGTTCTTC
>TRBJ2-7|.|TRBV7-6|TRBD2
CASSIETSGAYEQYF
TGTGCCAGCAGCATCGAGACTAGCGGGGCCTACGAGCAGTACTTC
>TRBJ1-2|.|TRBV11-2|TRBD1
CASSNRDRGHANYGYTF
TGTGCCAGCAGCAACCGGGACAGGGGCCACGCTAACTATGGCTACACCTTC
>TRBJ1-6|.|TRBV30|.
CAWSDRDRYNSPLHF
TGTGCCTGGAGTGACAGGGATCGCTATAATTCACCCCTCCACTTT
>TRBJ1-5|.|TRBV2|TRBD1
CASSEAYMTGGGWPQHF
TGTGCCAGCAGTGAAGCCTACATGACAGGGGGCGGGTGGCCCCAGCATTTT
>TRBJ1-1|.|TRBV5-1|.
CASSLAEGAEAFF
TGCGCCAGCAGCTTGGCCGAGGGGGCTGAAGCTTTCTTT
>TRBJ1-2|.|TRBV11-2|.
CASSQPQARGYTF
TGTGCCAGCAGCCAACCTCAGGCGCGTGGCTACACCTTC
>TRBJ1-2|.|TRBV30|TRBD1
CAWESQGVGGYTF
TGTGCCTGGGAGTCCCAGGGGGTCGGTGGCTACACCTTC
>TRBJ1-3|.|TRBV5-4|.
CASSAAPSPDTIYF
TGTGCCAGCAGCGCGGCCCCTAGTCCGGACACCATATATTTT
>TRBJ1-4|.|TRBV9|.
CASSVQGKNEKLFF
TGTGCCAGCAGCGTCCAGGGGAAAAATGAAAAACTGTTTTTT
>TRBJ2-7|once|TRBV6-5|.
CASSPTHGGSYEQYF
TGTGCCAGCAGTCCGACCCACGGGGGTTCCTACGAGCAGTACTTC
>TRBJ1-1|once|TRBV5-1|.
CASSLEQVRDSEAFF
TGCGCCAGCAGCTTAGAGCAAGTAAGGGACTCTGAAGCTTTCTTT
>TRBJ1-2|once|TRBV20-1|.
CSASRGNTNGYTF
TGCAGTGCTAGTCGGGGGAACACTAACGGCTACACCTTC
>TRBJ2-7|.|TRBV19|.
CASSIAGQRSYEQYF
TGTGCCAGTAGTATTGCCGGACAGAGGTCCTACGAGCAGTACTTC
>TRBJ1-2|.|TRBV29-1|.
CSVEEYRVGYGYTF
TGCAGCGTTGAAGAATACAGGGTAGGCTATGGCTACACCTTC
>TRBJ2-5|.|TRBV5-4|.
CASSLNPPGTQYF
TGTGCCAGCAGCTTGAACCCCCCGGGGACCCAGTACTTC
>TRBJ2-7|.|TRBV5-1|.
CASSLVGQGYEQYF
TGCGCCAGCAGCTTGGTCGGACAAGGCTACGAGCAGTACTTC
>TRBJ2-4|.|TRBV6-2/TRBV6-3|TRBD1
CASSGQGYRNIQYF
TGTGCCAGCAGTGGACAGGGGTATAGAAACATTCAGTACTTC
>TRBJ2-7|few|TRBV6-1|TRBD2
CASSEAPGRSVEQYF
TGTGCCAGCAGTGAAGCGCCCGGGAGGTCCGTCGAGCAGTACTTC
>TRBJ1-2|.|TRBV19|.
CASRGAGSPPGGYTF
TGTGCCAGTAGGGGGGCAGGGAGCCCTCCGGGGGGCTACACCTTC
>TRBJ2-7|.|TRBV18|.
CASSPIGQTYEQYF
TGTGCCAGCTCACCAATCGGACAGACCTACGAGCAGTACTTC
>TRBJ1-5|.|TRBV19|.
CATSDRGYSNQPQHF
TGTGCCACCTCTGACCGGGGGTATAGCAATCAGCCCCAGCATTTT
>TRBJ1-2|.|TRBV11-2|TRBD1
CASSLTGQRYTF
TGTGCCAGCAGCTTGACGGGACAGCGCTACACCTTC
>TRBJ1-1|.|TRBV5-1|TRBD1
CASSLSPDRQNTEAFF
TGCGCCAGCAGCTTGTCCCCGGACAGGCAGAACACTGAAGCTTTCTTT
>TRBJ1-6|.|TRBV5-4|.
CASSRSSYNSPLHF
TGTGCCAGCAGCCGGAGCTCCTATAATTCACCCCTCCACTTT
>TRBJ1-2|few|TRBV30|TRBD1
CAWSLRQGENYGYTF
TGTGCCTGGAGTCTCAGACAGGGGGAAAACTATGGCTACACCTTC
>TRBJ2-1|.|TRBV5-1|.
CASSLAGHNEQFF
TGCGCCAGCAGCTTGGCCGGTCATAATGAGCAGTTCTTC
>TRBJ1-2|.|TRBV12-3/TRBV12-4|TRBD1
CASRAGGKGYTF
TGTGCCAGCAGAGCAGGGGGCAAAGGCTACACCTTC
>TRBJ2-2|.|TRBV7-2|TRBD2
CASSRRLAATGELFF
TGTGCCAGCAGCCGTCGACTAGCCGCCACCGGGGAGCTGTTTTTT
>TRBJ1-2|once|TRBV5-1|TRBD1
CASSLATGQGNYGYTF
TGCGCCAGCAGCTTGGCTACGGGACAGGGGAACTATGGCTACACCTTC